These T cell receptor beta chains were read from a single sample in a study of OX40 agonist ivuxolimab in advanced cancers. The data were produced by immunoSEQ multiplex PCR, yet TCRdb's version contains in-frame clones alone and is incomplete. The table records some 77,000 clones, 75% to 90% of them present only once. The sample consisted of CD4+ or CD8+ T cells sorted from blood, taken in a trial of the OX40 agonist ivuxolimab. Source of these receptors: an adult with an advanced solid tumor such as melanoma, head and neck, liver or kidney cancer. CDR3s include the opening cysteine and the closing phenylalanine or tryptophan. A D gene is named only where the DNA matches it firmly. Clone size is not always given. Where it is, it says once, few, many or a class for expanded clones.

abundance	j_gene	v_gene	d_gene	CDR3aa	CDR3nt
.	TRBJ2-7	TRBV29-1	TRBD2	CSTGLAGVGEQYF	TGCAGCACCGGACTAGCGGGAGTGGGCGAGCAGTACTTC
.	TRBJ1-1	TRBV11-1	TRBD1	CASSPGQGPRNTEAFF	TGTGCCAGCAGCCCGGGACAGGGGCCCAGGAACACTGAAGCTTTCTTT
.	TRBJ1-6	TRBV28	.	CASIPSSYNSPLHF	TGTGCCAGCATACCGAGCTCCTATAATTCACCCCTCCACTTT
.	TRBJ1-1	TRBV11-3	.	CASSLGGDMNTEAFF	TGTGCCAGCAGCTTAGGGGGGGATATGAACACTGAAGCTTTCTTT
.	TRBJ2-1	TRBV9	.	CASSVEVASYDEQFF	TGTGCCAGCAGCGTAGAGGTGGCATCCTATGATGAGCAGTTCTTC
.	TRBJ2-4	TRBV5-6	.	CASQLRGAGYNIQYF	TGTGCCAGCCAACTGAGGGGCGCGGGGTACAACATTCAGTACTTC
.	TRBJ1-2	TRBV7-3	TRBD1	CASSLGQGKGYTF	TGTGCCAGCAGCCTGGGACAGGGTAAAGGCTACACCTTC
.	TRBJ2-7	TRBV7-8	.	CASSLRSGRVDYEQYF	TGTGCCAGCAGCTTAAGGTCGGGCAGGGTAGACTACGAGCAGTACTTC
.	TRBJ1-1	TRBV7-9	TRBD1	CASSPGTAIPGAFF	TGTGCCAGCAGCCCCGGGACAGCTATACCTGGAGCTTTCTTT
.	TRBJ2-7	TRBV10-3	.	CAIGGALGEQYF	TGTGCCATCGGAGGAGCTTTGGGGGAGCAGTACTTC
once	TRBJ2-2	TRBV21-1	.	CASRGRGPRELFF	TGTGCCAGCAGAGGGAGGGGACCACGGGAGCTGTTTTTT
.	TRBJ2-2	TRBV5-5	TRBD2	CASSSHSGIGTGELFF	TGTGCCAGCAGCTCCCATAGCGGGATAGGTACCGGGGAGCTGTTTTTT
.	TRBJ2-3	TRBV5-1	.	CASSFGLDGTDTQYF	TGCGCCAGCAGCTTTGGACTCGATGGCACAGATACGCAGTATTTT
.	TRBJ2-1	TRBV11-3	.	CASSLLGDEQFF	TGTGCCAGCAGCTTGCTGGGGGACGAGCAGTTCTTC
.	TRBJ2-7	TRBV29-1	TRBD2	CSVRRGEGPYEQYF	TGCAGCGTTCGTCGGGGGGAAGGTCCCTACGAGCAGTACTTC
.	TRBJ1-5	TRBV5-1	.	CASSLIPGQDQPQHF	TGCGCCAGCAGCTTGATACCCGGGCAGGATCAGCCCCAGCATTTT
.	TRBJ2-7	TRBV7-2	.	CASSLDFDPRSVSYEQYF	TGTGCCAGCAGCTTAGATTTCGACCCCCGGTCAGTTTCCTACGAGCAGTACTTC
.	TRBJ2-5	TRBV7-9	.	CASSFNTVSQETQYF	TGTGCCAGCAGCTTTAATACGGTCTCCCAAGAGACCCAGTACTTC
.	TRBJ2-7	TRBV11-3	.	CASSFQPGPAYEQYF	TGTGCCAGCAGCTTCCAACCGGGGCCGGCGTACGAGCAGTACTTC
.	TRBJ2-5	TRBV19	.	CASSRARGETQYF	TGTGCCAGTAGTAGGGCTAGAGGGGAGACCCAGTACTTC